This T cell receptor beta chain comes out of a study of T cells in Graves' hyperthyroidism and ophthalmopathy. Study-wide results and caveats: Ophthalmopathy, which appeared later, was predicted by the model a median around 6.5 months before onset.

Trimming shortened V by 3 bases and J by 0 bases, and 14 bases separated the two germline ends. The CDR3 has 16 residues. The germline CDR1 and CDR2 sequences are SNHLY and FYNNEI. The CDR3 regions of TCR beta were amplified from RNA transcripts. With the HTBI primer set, the TCR CDR3 went through a first round of RT-PCR. MiXCR, run by TCRdb on the multiplex PCR reads, gives a single entry per CDR3 protein. The table lists 40,000 to 55,000 distinct CDR3 sequences, approximately 49% of them singletons. Regarding this clonotype: The antigen remains undetermined.

The genes are TRBV2 and TRBJ1-2; D ambiguous. The material sequenced was peripheral blood or thyroid tissue (not recorded which). This clonotype was sampled from a woman aged 50 to 60 with Graves' hyperthyroidism. The CDR3 sequence is CASSDMGAGANYGYTF. The CDR3, as DNA: TGTGCCAGCAGTGATATGGGAGCGGGAGCTAACTATGGCTACACCTTC.